This T cell receptor (beta chain) was observed in a study of blood T cell repertoires in COVID-19. Background on the study: From the United States, Italy and Spain came samples of acute and convalescent COVID-19.

Some clones are missing from TCRdb's copy, which holds only in-frame ones; the method was immunoSEQ multiplex PCR. The sample comprises around 150,000 clones, over 85% of which are singletons, and 4.5% to 5.5% rests with the top ten. V was clipped by 2 bases and J by 2 bases; unmatched bases: 0. Germline V gene lookup returns CDR1 SGHDT and CDR2 YYEEEE. This CDR3 has 14 amino acids. Sequencing was done on a sample of peripheral blood. The sequence was obtained from a woman between 45 and 60 years old with acute or convalescent COVID-19. This sequence joins TRBV5-6 and TRBJ1-4; TRBD1 aligns across 7 bases. The CDR3 loop reads CASSFRGTNEKLFF. CDR3 sequence (DNA): TGTGCCAGCAGCTTCAGGGGGACTAATGAAAAACTGTTTTTT.